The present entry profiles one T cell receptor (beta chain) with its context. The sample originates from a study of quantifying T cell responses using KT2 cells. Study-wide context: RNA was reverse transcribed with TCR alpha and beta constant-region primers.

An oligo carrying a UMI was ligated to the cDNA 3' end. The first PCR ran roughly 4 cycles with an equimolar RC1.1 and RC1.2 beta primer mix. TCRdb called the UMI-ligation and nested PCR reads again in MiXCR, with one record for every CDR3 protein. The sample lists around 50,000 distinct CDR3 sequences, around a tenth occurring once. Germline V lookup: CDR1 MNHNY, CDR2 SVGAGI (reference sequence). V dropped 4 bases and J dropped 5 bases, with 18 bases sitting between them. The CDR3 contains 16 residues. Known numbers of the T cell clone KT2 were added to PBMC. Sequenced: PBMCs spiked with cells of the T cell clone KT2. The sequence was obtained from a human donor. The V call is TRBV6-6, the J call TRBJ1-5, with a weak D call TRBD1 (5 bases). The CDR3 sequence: CASSSPQVPTYQPQHF. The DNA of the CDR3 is TGTGCCAGCAGTTCCCCACAGGTTCCCACCTATCAGCCCCAGCATTTT.